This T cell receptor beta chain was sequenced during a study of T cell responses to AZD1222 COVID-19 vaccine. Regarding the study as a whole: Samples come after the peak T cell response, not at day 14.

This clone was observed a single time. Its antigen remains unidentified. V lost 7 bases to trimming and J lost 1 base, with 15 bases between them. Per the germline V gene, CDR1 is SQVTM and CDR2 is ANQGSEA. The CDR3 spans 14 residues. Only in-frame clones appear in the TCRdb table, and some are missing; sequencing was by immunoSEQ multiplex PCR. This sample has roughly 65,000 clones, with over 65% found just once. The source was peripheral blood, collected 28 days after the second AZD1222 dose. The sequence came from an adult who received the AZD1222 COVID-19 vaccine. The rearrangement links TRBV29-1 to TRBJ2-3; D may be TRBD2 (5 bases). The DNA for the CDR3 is TGCAGCGCCCGACTCCCCGGGGGCACAGATACGCAGTATTTT. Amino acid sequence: CSARLPGGTDTQYF.